Presented here are 26 T cell receptor beta chains from one specimen sequenced in a study of T cell changes during pregnancy in multiple sclerosis. TCRdb's table, derived via immunoSEQ multiplex PCR, lists solely in-frame clones and lacks some. The repertoire holds 50,000 to 65,000 clones, with roughly 87% as singletons. Specimen: peripheral blood, collected in the first trimester of pregnancy. These receptors were taken from a female donor with multiple sclerosis, enrolled in a pregnancy study.

The chain recombines TRBV7-2 with TRBJ2-3, with TRBD2 matching 7 bases. This CDR3 comprises 13 residues. Germline trimming cut 8 bases from V and 2 bases from J; bases unmatched to any gene: 4. Germline-derived CDR1 and CDR2 are SGHTA and FQGNSA. DNA for the CDR3: TGTGCCAGCTCGGGAGGAGTCACAGATACGCAGTATTTT. It codes for CASSGGVTDTQYF.

This clone was detected only once. V usage is TRBV6-9 and J usage is TRBJ1-1; D is undetermined. Trimming stripped 8 bases from V and 4 bases from J, with 14 bases between. The CDR3 extends over 13 amino acids. Germline CDR1 is MNHGY and CDR2 is SVAAGI. The CDR3 DNA reads TGTGCCAGCGCCCCCAGCGGTTCCACTGAAGCTTTCTTT. As protein: CASAPSGSTEAFF.

J is TRBJ2-7 and V is TRBV7-9; 10 bases are a match to TRBD2. Germline CDR1 reads SEHNR; CDR2 reads FQNEAQ (reference sequence). With V trimmed by 5 bases and J by 0 bases, 10 bases remained unmatched. The CDR3 covers 17 residues. The CDR3 reads CASSHLAGGLSSYEQYF. CDR3 DNA: TGTGCCAGCAGCCATTTAGCGGGAGGCCTAAGCTCCTACGAGCAGTACTTC.

This clone was observed a single time. This chain connects TRBV9 to TRBJ2-3, with TRBD2 matching 8 bases. V was pared by 4 bases and J by 0 bases, with 10 bases of the junction left unmatched. The CDR3 covers 17 residues. Germline V gene lookup returns CDR1 SGDLS and CDR2 YYNGEE. CDR3 nucleotides: TGTGCCAGCAGCACGACGTTAGCGGGACCTAGCACAGATACGCAGTATTTT. Protein sequence: CASSTTLAGPSTDTQYF.

The chain uses TRBV9 and TRBJ2-1; 8 nucleotides agree with TRBD2. The J segment lost 8 bases and the V segment lost 0 bases, leaving 4 bases of the junction unmatched. This CDR3 has 14 amino acids. Germline CDR1 SGDLS, CDR2 YYNGEE. Written as DNA, the CDR3 is TGTGCCAGCAGCGTAGCGGGAGGGCCTTATGAGCAGTTCTTC. Its protein is CASSVAGGPYEQFF.

The rearrangement links TRBV7-9 to TRBJ2-1; 7 nucleotides align to TRBD1. Germline V CDR1 and CDR2: SEHNR, FQNEAQ (reference sequence). The CDR3 extends over 16 amino acids. The junction had 9 bases not matched to a gene; V was cut back by 3 bases and J by 4 bases. In nucleotides, the CDR3 is TGTGCCAGCAGCTTGGCGGACAGGCGAACTTACAATGAGCAGTTCTTC. Its protein is CASSLADRRTYNEQFF. Supplemented by reference TRBV7-9 and TRBJ2-1, the full variable domain reads DTGVSQNPRHKITKRGQNVTFRCDPISEHNRLYWYRQTLGQGPEFLTYFQNEAQLEKSRLLSDRFSAERPKGSFSTLEIQRTEQGDSAMYLCASSLADRRTYNEQFFGPGTRLTVL.

This chain links TRBV4-1 with TRBJ2-3; the D gene is possibly TRBD2 (6 bases). In germline, CDR1 is MGHRA, CDR2 YSYEKL. The germline V and J ends were trimmed by 7 bases and 0 bases, with 17 bases remaining between them. The CDR3 extends over 16 amino acids. For the CDR3, the DNA is TGCGCCAGCAACCCGACCGGGACTCTAAGCACAGATACGCAGTATTTT. Protein sequence: CASNPTGTLSTDTQYF.

This chain joins TRBV5-1 and TRBJ1-1, with a weak D call TRBD1 (5 bases). Germline lookup yields CDR1 SGHRS and CDR2 YFSETQ. The CDR3 has 15 residues. V was trimmed by 0 bases and J by 3 bases, leaving 12 bases between them. CDR3 sequence reads: CASSLGPGWDTEAFF. CDR3 DNA: TGCGCCAGCAGCTTGGGGCCAGGGTGGGACACTGAAGCTTTCTTT.

The V and J genes are TRBV29-1 and TRBJ2-7; TRBD2 agrees at 9 bases. The germline V gene has CDR1 SQVTM and CDR2 ANQGSEA. The CDR3 has 14 residues. After removal of 4 bases from V and 4 bases from J, the junction contained 8 bases not matched to a gene. The CDR3 loop is CSVAFSGGRYEQYF. For the CDR3, the DNA is TGCAGCGTTGCCTTCAGCGGGGGGCGGTACGAGCAGTACTTC.

CDR3 sequence: CASSLRATGNEQFF. The CDR3 DNA reads TGTGCCAGCAGCCTCCGGGCTACAGGCAATGAGCAGTTCTTC. The J gene is TRBJ2-1, the V gene TRBV7-9, with TRBD1 as a possible D gene (5 bases). Germline V lookup: CDR1 SEHNR, CDR2 FQNEAQ (reference sequence). The CDR3 spans 14 residues. V shed 5 bases and J shed 6 bases, with 14 bases lying between them.

The gene calls are TRBV19 and TRBJ2-3, with D possibly being TRBD2 (6 bases). CDR1 LNHDA and CDR2 SQIVND come from the germline V gene (reference sequence). The CDR3 is made up of 13 amino acids. V lost 4 bases and J lost 4, with 9 bases in between. The CDR3 reads CASSTGLADTQYF. CDR3 sequence (DNA): TGTGCCAGTAGTACGGGACTCGCAGATACGCAGTATTTT.

The V call is TRBV4-1, the J call TRBJ2-4, with 10 bases aligning to TRBD2. CDR3 length: 15 amino acids. Losses at the gene ends were 1 base for V and 10 bases for J; bases not matched to a gene: 7. Germline V gene lookup returns CDR1 MGHRA and CDR2 YSYEKL. DNA of the CDR3: TGCGCCAGCAGCCAAGTTGCTAGCGGGAGAAGAATTCAGTACTTC. Protein: CASSQVASGRRIQYF.

The chain has TRBV6-1 and TRBJ2-5; 7 nucleotides align to TRBD2. Germline loops: CDR1 MNHNS, CDR2 SASEGT. After removal of 6 bases from V and 2 bases from J, the junction contained 6 bases not matched to a gene. The CDR3 has 14 residues. The DNA of the CDR3 is TGTGCCAGCAGGACGGGAGGAACTCAAGAGACCCAGTACTTC. Translated: CASRTGGTQETQYF.

This clone was seen more than once but under ten times. The chain joins TRBV2 to TRBJ2-7; 11 bases agree with TRBD1. Looked up from germline, CDR1 is SNHLY and CDR2 is FYNNEI. There are 16 residues in the CDR3. With V trimmed by 6 bases and J by 4 bases, 11 bases remained unmatched. The CDR3 sequence: CASSETGWDRGYEQYF. CDR3 coding DNA: TGTGCCAGCAGCGAGACGGGGTGGGACAGGGGGTACGAGCAGTACTTC.

V and J are TRBV15 and TRBJ2-1, with D maybe TRBD1 (5 bases). CDR3 length: 19 residues. Between the trimmed V and J ends, which lost 2 bases and 4 bases, there was a span of 24 bases. Germline CDR1 is LNHNV and CDR2 is YYDKDF (reference sequence). CDR3 nucleotide sequence: TGTGCCACCAGCAGAAGACAACACCCCTCGAGACAGACATACAATGAGCAGTTCTTC. Protein: CATSRRQHPSRQTYNEQFF.

This clone was counted a few times. This chain joins TRBV29-1 and TRBJ1-2; the match to TRBD1 covers 7 bases. The ends lost 4 bases at V and 6 bases at J; junction bases unmatched: 8. Germline V CDR1 and CDR2: SQVTM, ANQGSEA. The CDR3 length is 13 residues. The CDR3 here is CSVGEQGNNGYTF. DNA for the CDR3: TGCAGCGTTGGGGAACAGGGGAACAATGGCTACACCTTC.

V usage is TRBV5-6 and J usage is TRBJ2-2; TRBD1 is a possible D gene (5 bases). With 0 bases removed from V and 0 bases from J, the gap between germline ends came to 9 bases. The CDR3 has 16 amino acids. In germline, CDR1 is SGHDT, CDR2 YYEEEE. CDR3 in DNA: TGTGCCAGCAGCTTGGAGTGGACAACGAACACCGGGGAGCTGTTTTTT. Translating it yields CASSLEWTTNTGELFF.

By sample fraction, this clone is medium-sized. The chain employs TRBV30 and TRBJ1-2; D gene uncertain. Trimming took off 4 bases at V and 7 bases at J, with 13 bases between the two ends. CDR1 and CDR2 (germline): GTSNPN, SVGIG (reference sequence). CDR3 size: 12 residues. Here the CDR3 reads CAWNVAMFGYTF. The CDR3 DNA follows: TGTGCCTGGAACGTCGCGATGTTTGGCTACACCTTC.

This clone is a singleton in its sample. The V call is TRBV5-6, the J call TRBJ2-7; 8 nucleotides line up with TRBD1. This CDR3 region has 15 residues. V dropped 1 base and J dropped 2; count of bases not matched to a gene: 5. Looked up from germline, CDR1 is SGHDT and CDR2 is YYEEEE. CDR3 loop: CASSLRPQGAYEQYF. CDR3 coding DNA: TGTGCCAGCAGCTTGCGGCCACAGGGGGCCTACGAGCAGTACTTC.

The gene calls are TRBV5-4 and TRBJ1-2; 9 bases agree with TRBD1. The CDR3 is 17 amino acids. The V and J ends lost 4 bases and 4 bases, in that order; junction bases with no gene match: 14. Germline V gene sequence: CDR1 SGHNT, CDR2 YYREEE (reference sequence). In DNA, the CDR3 is TGTGCCAGCAGCACTGGAGTATTTGGGACAGGGCTCTATGGCTACACCTTC. Its translation is CASSTGVFGTGLYGYTF.

V and J are TRBV5-4 and TRBJ2-1; D remains ambiguous. The germline V gene encodes CDR1 SGHNT and CDR2 YYREEE (reference sequence). The CDR3 loop spans 12 amino acids. V lost 1 base to trimming and J lost 7 bases, with 6 bases between them. Here the CDR3 DNA reads TGTGCCAGCAGCTTGTCCAGAAATGAGCAGTTCTTC. Translated: CASSLSRNEQFF.

This chain links TRBV29-1 with TRBJ2-5; 11 bases map to TRBD2. CDR1 and CDR2 (germline): SQVTM, ANQGSEA. This CDR3 comprises 14 residues. V shed 7 bases, J shed 5 bases, and the junction held 9 bases outside the gene matches. The CDR3 region has the DNA TGCAGCGCCGAACTAGCGGGAGTGGGGGAGACCCAGTACTTC. It codes for CSAELAGVGETQYF.

The J gene is TRBJ2-1, the V gene TRBV6-5; 7 bases map to TRBD2. Germline lookup yields CDR1 MNHEY and CDR2 SVGAGI. This CDR3 has 16 amino acids. Trimming cost V 2 bases and J 7 bases; bases outside gene matches: 11. CDR3 DNA: TGTGCCAGCAGTTACGGAGGAGGCGGGAGACTGAATGAGCAGTTCTTC. It translates to CASSYGGGGRLNEQFF.

This chain joins TRBV5-4 and TRBJ2-7, with TRBD1 matching 8 bases. The V segment lost 0 bases and the J segment 0 bases; nucleotides outside the gene matches: 2. CDR3 length: 15 residues. Germline CDR1 SGHNT, CDR2 YYREEE (reference sequence). Here the CDR3 DNA reads TGTGCCAGCAGCTTGGGGACAGGGAGCTCCTACGAGCAGTACTTC. This codes for CASSLGTGSSYEQYF. The whole variable domain, remainder taken from reference TRBV5-4 and TRBJ2-7, is ETGVTQSPTHLIKTRGQQVTLRCSSQSGHNTVSWYQQALGQGPQFIFQYYREEENGRGNFPPRFSGLQFPNYSSELNVNALELDDSALYLCASSLGTGSSYEQYFGPGTRLTVT.

The sample holds many counts of this clone. The chain is built from TRBV7-2 and TRBJ2-3; the D is unclear. Germline assignment: CDR1 SGHTA and CDR2 FQGNSA. Trimming took off 2 bases at V and 4 bases at J, with 7 bases between the two ends. The CDR3 contains 13 residues. Here the CDR3 DNA reads TGTGCCAGCAGCTTACGGAGATCAGATACGCAGTATTTT. This sequence encodes CASSLRRSDTQYF.

Concerning this clone itself: Germline and junction disagree at one end, which may indicate a read error. The rearrangement uses TRBV4-2 and TRBJ2-7; TRBD2 matches at 8 bases. From germline, CDR1 is LGHNA and CDR2 YNFKEQ. The CDR3 has 14 amino acids. CDR3 loop: CASSQDRGGRTPNF. The CDR3 DNA follows: TGTGCCAGCAGCCAAGACCGGGGGGGGCGTACGCCGAACTTC.